A selection of T cell receptor beta chains follows, all from one sample in a study of cytomegalovirus exposure and HLA in healthy donors. Repertoires were generated with immunoSEQ multiplex PCR, while TCRdb's copy carries only in-frame clones and drops some. The sample contains around 94,000 clones, around 96% of which appear only once. Sample: PBMCs. Receptors originate from a woman aged 18 to 35 in good health and CMV-seronegative. Both conserved end residues are part of each CDR3. Each record gives: CDR3 protein, CDR3 DNA, J gene, clone size, V gene, D gene. A D gene is named only where the DNA matches it firmly. Size is omitted from some rows. Given values are once, few, many or a class for expanded clones.

CDR3 protein: CASSLQGDTQYF; CDR3 DNA: TGTGCCAGCAGTTTACAGGGAGATACGCAGTATTTT; J gene: TRBJ2-3; clone size: .; V gene: TRBV6-6; D gene: .
CDR3 protein: CASSLREEDTQYF; CDR3 DNA: TGCGCCAGCAGCTTGCGGGAGGAAGATACGCAGTATTTT; J gene: TRBJ2-3; clone size: .; V gene: TRBV5-1; D gene: TRBD2
CDR3 protein: CASSFSVGLAGGPETQYF; CDR3 DNA: TGTGCCAGCAGCTTTTCCGTCGGTTTGGCGGGAGGACCAGAGACCCAGTACTTC; J gene: TRBJ2-5; clone size: .; V gene: TRBV7-2; D gene: TRBD2
CDR3 protein: CASSLVRASGNEQFF; CDR3 DNA: TGTGCCAGCAGCTTGGTTCGAGCTAGCGGCAATGAGCAGTTCTTC; J gene: TRBJ2-1; clone size: .; V gene: TRBV5-4; D gene: TRBD2
CDR3 protein: CASSPRYEQYF; CDR3 DNA: TGTGCCAGCAGCCCCCGGTACGAGCAGTACTTC; J gene: TRBJ2-7; clone size: once; V gene: TRBV7-2; D gene: .
CDR3 protein: CASSLEGRTSAEQYF; CDR3 DNA: TGCGCCAGCAGCTTGGAGGGGAGGACTAGTGCCGAGCAGTACTTC; J gene: TRBJ2-7; clone size: .; V gene: TRBV5-1; D gene: TRBD2
CDR3 protein: CASSYMQGGFGYGYTF; CDR3 DNA: TGTGCCAGCAGTTACATGCAGGGGGGATTTGGCTATGGCTACACCTTC; J gene: TRBJ1-2; clone size: .; V gene: TRBV6-5; D gene: TRBD1
CDR3 protein: CATRTTAGAENTEAFF; CDR3 DNA: TGCGCCACCAGAACTACCGCGGGGGCTGAGAACACTGAAGCTTTCTTT; J gene: TRBJ1-1; clone size: .; V gene: TRBV5-1; D gene: .
CDR3 protein: CASSLFSRGFNQPQHF; CDR3 DNA: TGTGCCAGCAGTCTCTTTAGTAGAGGGTTCAATCAGCCCCAGCATTTT; J gene: TRBJ1-5; clone size: .; V gene: TRBV27; D gene: .
CDR3 protein: CASSLRTGGENTEAFF; CDR3 DNA: TGCGCCAGCAGCTTGAGGACAGGGGGCGAGAACACTGAAGCTTTCTTT; J gene: TRBJ1-1; clone size: .; V gene: TRBV5-1; D gene: TRBD1
CDR3 protein: CASSLPPDRVTYNEQFF; CDR3 DNA: TGCGCCAGCAGCTTGCCACCAGACAGGGTAACCTACAATGAGCAGTTCTTC; J gene: TRBJ2-1; clone size: .; V gene: TRBV5-1; D gene: TRBD1
CDR3 protein: CSVAARTSGSNEQFF; CDR3 DNA: TGCAGCGTTGCGGCCAGGACTAGCGGGAGTAATGAGCAGTTCTTC; J gene: TRBJ2-1; clone size: once; V gene: TRBV29-1; D gene: TRBD2
CDR3 protein: CASSFLAMADTQYF; CDR3 DNA: TGCGCCAGCAGCTTCCTAGCGATGGCAGATACGCAGTATTTT; J gene: TRBJ2-3; clone size: .; V gene: TRBV5-1; D gene: .
CDR3 protein: CASSLARAYEQYF; CDR3 DNA: TGTGCCAGCAGCTTAGCCCGGGCCTACGAGCAGTACTTC; J gene: TRBJ2-7; clone size: .; V gene: TRBV7-2; D gene: .
CDR3 protein: CASSLRFGGTEFHSPLHF; CDR3 DNA: TGTGCCAGCAGCTTACGGTTTGGGGGGACAGAATTTCATTCACCCCTCCACTTT; J gene: TRBJ1-6; clone size: .; V gene: TRBV7-6; D gene: TRBD1
CDR3 protein: CASSGSGDYNEQFF; CDR3 DNA: TGTGCCAGCAGTGGGAGCGGGGACTACAATGAGCAGTTCTTC; J gene: TRBJ2-1; clone size: .; V gene: TRBV6-1; D gene: TRBD2
CDR3 protein: CASSPRGAYGYTF; CDR3 DNA: TGCGCCAGCAGCCCGCGCGGGGCGTATGGCTACACCTTC; J gene: TRBJ1-2; clone size: .; V gene: TRBV4-1; D gene: .
CDR3 protein: CASSLGQMNTEAFF; CDR3 DNA: TGTGCCAGCAGCTTAGGACAGATGAACACTGAAGCTTTCTTT; J gene: TRBJ1-1; clone size: .; V gene: TRBV7-6; D gene: .
CDR3 protein: CASSLEGATSDF; CDR3 DNA: TGTGCCAGCAGCTTAGAGGGCGCTACGTCTGACTTC; J gene: TRBJ2-7; clone size: .; V gene: TRBV11-3; D gene: .
CDR3 protein: CASSEPGQAAYDGYTF; CDR3 DNA: TGTGCCAGCAGCGAACCCGGACAGGCAGCTTACGATGGCTACACCTTC; J gene: TRBJ1-2; clone size: .; V gene: TRBV9; D gene: TRBD1
CDR3 protein: CASSFVGPSGLSGNTIYF; CDR3 DNA: TGTGCCAGCAGTTTTGTGGGGCCGTCAGGGCTCTCTGGAAACACCATATATTTT; J gene: TRBJ1-3; clone size: .; V gene: TRBV27; D gene: .
CDR3 protein: CASSPPISLAGGTDTQYF; CDR3 DNA: TGTGCCAGCTCACCACCCATATCGCTAGCGGGGGGCACAGATACGCAGTATTTT; J gene: TRBJ2-3; clone size: .; V gene: TRBV18; D gene: TRBD2
CDR3 protein: CASSWERIQETQYF; CDR3 DNA: TGTGCCAGCAGTTGGGAGCGGATACAAGAGACCCAGTACTTC; J gene: TRBJ2-5; clone size: .; V gene: TRBV7-9; D gene: .
CDR3 protein: CASSSPGQGAYEQYF; CDR3 DNA: TGTGCCAGCAGCTCCCCAGGCCAGGGGGCTTACGAGCAGTACTTC; J gene: TRBJ2-7; clone size: .; V gene: TRBV7-9; D gene: TRBD1
CDR3 protein: CASSESGGGASNEQFF; CDR3 DNA: TGTGCCAGCAGTGAATCCGGAGGGGGGGCCTCCAATGAGCAGTTCTTC; J gene: TRBJ2-1; clone size: .; V gene: TRBV25-1; D gene: .
CDR3 protein: CASSTWTSGQETQYF; CDR3 DNA: TGTGCCAGCAGCACGTGGACCAGCGGCCAAGAGACCCAGTACTTC; J gene: TRBJ2-5; clone size: .; V gene: TRBV11-3; D gene: .
CDR3 protein: CASRPLSTGNYEQYF; CDR3 DNA: TGTGCCAGCAGACCACTGTCGACAGGGAACTACGAGCAGTACTTC; J gene: TRBJ2-7; clone size: .; V gene: TRBV6-5; D gene: TRBD1
CDR3 protein: CASSVESAGGPSDTQYF; CDR3 DNA: TGTGCCAGCAGCGTAGAGTCCGCGGGGGGGCCGTCGGATACGCAGTATTTT; J gene: TRBJ2-3; clone size: .; V gene: TRBV9; D gene: TRBD2
CDR3 protein: CASINLGSSYEQYF; CDR3 DNA: TGTGCCAGCATTAACCTCGGGAGCTCCTACGAGCAGTACTTC; J gene: TRBJ2-7; clone size: .; V gene: TRBV6-1; D gene: .
CDR3 protein: CASSLTSARRSEKLFF; CDR3 DNA: TGTGCCAGCAGCTTAACGTCCGCCCGGCGGTCTGAAAAACTGTTTTTT; J gene: TRBJ1-4; clone size: .; V gene: TRBV11-3; D gene: .
CDR3 protein: CAISARGSSYNEQFF; CDR3 DNA: TGTGCCATCAGCGCCAGGGGGAGCTCCTACAATGAGCAGTTCTTC; J gene: TRBJ2-1; clone size: .; V gene: TRBV10-3; D gene: TRBD1
CDR3 protein: CASSRSLPEAFF; CDR3 DNA: TGTGCCAGCAGCCGTTCCCTACCTGAAGCTTTCTTT; J gene: TRBJ1-1; clone size: .; V gene: TRBV7-9; D gene: .
CDR3 protein: CASSSSGGGDTQYF; CDR3 DNA: TGCGCCAGCAGCTCTAGCGGGGGGGGAGATACGCAGTATTTT; J gene: TRBJ2-3; clone size: .; V gene: TRBV5-1; D gene: TRBD2
CDR3 protein: CSATGSDQETQYF; CDR3 DNA: TGCAGCGCCACAGGGAGCGACCAAGAGACCCAGTACTTC; J gene: TRBJ2-5; clone size: .; V gene: TRBV29-1; D gene: .
CDR3 protein: CASSLNSPRDSGQPQHF; CDR3 DNA: TGCGCCAGCAGCCTCAACTCCCCTCGGGACAGCGGTCAGCCCCAGCATTTT; J gene: TRBJ1-5; clone size: .; V gene: TRBV4-1; D gene: TRBD1
CDR3 protein: CASADPGRGNQPQHF; CDR3 DNA: TGTGCCAGCGCCGACCCCGGGAGGGGAAATCAGCCCCAGCATTTT; J gene: TRBJ1-5; clone size: once; V gene: TRBV6-1; D gene: .
CDR3 protein: CASSVATGTEAFF; CDR3 DNA: TGTGCCAGCAGCGTAGCGACAGGGACTGAAGCTTTCTTT; J gene: TRBJ1-1; clone size: .; V gene: TRBV7-2; D gene: TRBD1
CDR3 protein: CASSPAFGSSYEQYF; CDR3 DNA: TGCGCCAGCAGCCCCGCTTTCGGGAGCTCCTACGAGCAGTACTTC; J gene: TRBJ2-7; clone size: .; V gene: TRBV4-1; D gene: .
CDR3 protein: CASSAQRTVYEQYF; CDR3 DNA: TGTGCCAGCAGTGCTCAAAGGACAGTCTACGAGCAGTACTTC; J gene: TRBJ2-7; clone size: .; V gene: TRBV2; D gene: .
CDR3 protein: CASSPGQGGTEAFF; CDR3 DNA: TGTGCCAGCAGCCCGGGGCAAGGAGGGACTGAAGCTTTCTTT; J gene: TRBJ1-1; clone size: .; V gene: TRBV7-6; D gene: .
CDR3 protein: CASSRGPNEKLFF; CDR3 DNA: TGTGCCAGCTCGAGAGGCCCGAATGAAAAACTGTTTTTT; J gene: TRBJ1-4; clone size: once; V gene: TRBV6-1; D gene: .
CDR3 protein: CASSLWPPGGGSYEQYF; CDR3 DNA: TGTGCCAGCAGCTTGTGGCCGCCGGGAGGGGGCAGCTACGAGCAGTACTTC; J gene: TRBJ2-7; clone size: .; V gene: TRBV5-5; D gene: .
CDR3 protein: CASSESARLIYNEQFF; CDR3 DNA: TGTGCCAGCAGCGAAAGTGCCAGGTTAATCTACAATGAGCAGTTCTTC; J gene: TRBJ2-1; clone size: .; V gene: TRBV6-1; D gene: .
CDR3 protein: CAWSVTGGGSRQYF; CDR3 DNA: TGTGCCTGGAGTGTAACCGGCGGGGGGTCCCGGCAGTACTTC; J gene: TRBJ2-7; clone size: .; V gene: TRBV30; D gene: TRBD2
CDR3 protein: CASRQTSGILSEKLFF; CDR3 DNA: TGTGCCAGCAGACAGACTTCGGGGATTCTTAGTGAAAAACTGTTTTTT; J gene: TRBJ1-4; clone size: .; V gene: TRBV7-8; D gene: .
CDR3 protein: CASSFQGGGSYGYTF; CDR3 DNA: TGTGCCAGCAGCTTTCAGGGAGGGGGGAGCTATGGCTACACCTTC; J gene: TRBJ1-2; clone size: .; V gene: TRBV7-9; D gene: .
CDR3 protein: CASRKGGLGELFF; CDR3 DNA: TGTGCCAGCCGAAAGGGGGGGCTCGGGGAGCTGTTTTTT; J gene: TRBJ2-2; clone size: .; V gene: TRBV7-8; D gene: .
CDR3 protein: CASSPYRGYTEAFF; CDR3 DNA: TGCGCCAGCAGCCCATATCGGGGGTACACTGAAGCTTTCTTT; J gene: TRBJ1-1; clone size: .; V gene: TRBV4-3; D gene: .